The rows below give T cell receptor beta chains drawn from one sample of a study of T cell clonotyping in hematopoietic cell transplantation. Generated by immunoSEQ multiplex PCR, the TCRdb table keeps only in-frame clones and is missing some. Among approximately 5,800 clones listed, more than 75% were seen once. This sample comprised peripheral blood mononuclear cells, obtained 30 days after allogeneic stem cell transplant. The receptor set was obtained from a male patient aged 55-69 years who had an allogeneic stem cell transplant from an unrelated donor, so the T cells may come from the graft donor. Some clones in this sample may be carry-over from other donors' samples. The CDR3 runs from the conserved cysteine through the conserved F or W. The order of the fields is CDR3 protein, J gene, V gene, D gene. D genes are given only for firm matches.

CASSLIAGRANEKLFF	TRBJ1-4	TRBV11-2	.
CASSLRGEPGGTYEQYF	TRBJ2-7	TRBV7-9	TRBD1
CASSSTPGESTDTQYF	TRBJ2-3	TRBV11-3	.
CAWRGFTEAFF	TRBJ1-1	TRBV30	.
CASSPQGYGYTF	TRBJ1-2	TRBV7-2	.
CASSLNEGARTYEQYF	TRBJ2-7	TRBV7-9	TRBD1
CASSSRTGQGPPEQYF	TRBJ2-7	TRBV5-1	TRBD1
CASRGTGFRNTIYF	TRBJ1-3	TRBV27	.
CASSGQLNYNEQFF	TRBJ2-1	TRBV2	.
CASSPNGEKQYF	TRBJ2-3	TRBV7-3	.
CASSLSTGGEGQYF	TRBJ2-7	TRBV11-2	TRBD1
CASSLVQGEAFF	TRBJ1-1	TRBV5-6	.
CAWSEGVAYGYTF	TRBJ1-2	TRBV30	.
CASSLATGGWTEAFF	TRBJ1-1	TRBV11-2	TRBD1
CAWTSIAGYEQYF	TRBJ2-7	TRBV30	TRBD2
CASRLGTGGAGTYGYTF	TRBJ1-2	TRBV7-2	TRBD1
CASSPESGGQTFNQPQHF	TRBJ1-5	TRBV18	.
CASSVGDSYEQYF	TRBJ2-7	TRBV9	.
CASSQLGREQYF	TRBJ2-7	TRBV4-1	.
CASSYSLGVGTDTQYF	TRBJ2-3	TRBV6-5	.
CASSTSGRNTGELFF	TRBJ2-2	TRBV19	TRBD2
CASSLGDIRAQYF	TRBJ2-7	TRBV5-6	.
CASSSPTGVPADTQYF	TRBJ2-3	TRBV28	TRBD1
CASSPGLSSYNEQFF	TRBJ2-1	TRBV11-3	.
CASSLQGMVTDTQYF	TRBJ2-3	TRBV11-2	.
CASVQGGAYEQYF	TRBJ2-7	TRBV5-1	.
CAWAPQGGQYF	TRBJ2-7	TRBV30	.
CAVLPGQGNNSPLHF	TRBJ1-6	TRBV10-3	TRBD1
CASSIRQGAGTEAFF	TRBJ1-1	TRBV7-2	TRBD1
CASHKGGPNEKLFF	TRBJ1-4	TRBV28	.
CASSSSYNSPLHF	TRBJ1-6	TRBV25-1	.
CASSLNQDTEAFF	TRBJ1-1	TRBV2	.
CASSFVGTAYNEQFF	TRBJ2-1	TRBV5-6	TRBD1
CASSPSSGGDRTDTQYF	TRBJ2-3	TRBV4-2	TRBD2
CASSTGQGNTEAFF	TRBJ1-1	TRBV5-1	TRBD1
CAWSPTPDTQYF	TRBJ2-3	TRBV30	.
CASSSQGVWGSYNYGYTF	TRBJ1-2	TRBV9	TRBD1
CASSEGTGGNQPQHF	TRBJ1-5	TRBV2	TRBD1
CASSPTLPSGNTIYF	TRBJ1-3	TRBV7-9	.
CASSLLGSGNEQFF	TRBJ2-1	TRBV7-2	.
CASSLAGGSKYF	TRBJ2-4	TRBV13	TRBD1
CARVVQGTSLNTGELFF	TRBJ2-2	TRBV19	TRBD1
CAWRGYNYEQYF	TRBJ2-7	TRBV30	.
CASSFGTDYEQYF	TRBJ2-7	TRBV27	TRBD1
CASSWTGRETQYF	TRBJ2-5	TRBV19	TRBD1
CASSPPAGDVNTEAFF	TRBJ1-1	TRBV5-1	.
CASSEGLEAFF	TRBJ1-1	TRBV2	.
CASSQVRPDRRETQYF	TRBJ2-5	TRBV14	.
CASTFSPGATNYGYTF	TRBJ1-2	TRBV28	.
CASSEAQYGQGDYGYTF	TRBJ1-2	TRBV2	TRBD1
CASSHTLGGGDEQYF	TRBJ2-7	TRBV4-1	.
CASCSGLAATDTQYF	TRBJ2-3	TRBV7-2	TRBD2
CASSLYDRPF	TRBJ2-7	TRBV27	.
CASSFSSLNTEAFF	TRBJ1-1	TRBV11-2	.
CASSSGWLAGAISYNEQFF	TRBJ2-1	TRBV5-4	TRBD2
CASRQEADTQYF	TRBJ2-3	TRBV6-1	.